Here is one TCR beta chain with its context. This clone was detected only a few times. No cognate antigen has been identified for it. No base qualities exist here, and no much larger clone lies one base off it. The cohort comprised approximately 700 healthy bone marrow donors. At the time of sampling, every cohort member was nominally healthy, though immune exposures that went unrecorded were likely present. The donor was CMV seropositive and belonged to the group of some 290 seropositive cohort members. A peripheral blood sample was collected from each donor, and TCR beta sequencing was performed on peripheral blood mononuclear cells. The Qiagen DNeasy Blood Extraction Kit was used to extract genomic DNA from the blood cell samples. The library came from the immunoSEQ multiplex PCR assay. A mixture of 60 forward primers for TCR Vbeta segments and 13 reverse primers for TCR Jbeta segments was used in the multiplex PCR. The CDR3 region of rearranged TCR beta genes was amplified from genomic DNA with a multiplex PCR assay. The amplified TCR beta libraries were sequenced on the Illumina HiSeq System as 87-base-pair reads. As for how the authors treated the data: A later analysis counted 65 million to 90 million unique TCR beta chains across the 550 to 800 repertoires, and about 10 million of these chains were shared by at least two donors. A nearest-neighbor algorithm error-corrected the raw reads and collapsed the reads into unique sequences, merging closely related sequences to remove PCR and sequencing errors. Alignment of CDR3 sequences to IMGT reference sequences was used to assign V, D and J gene segments. For a sequence to be retained, a match of at least six nucleotides was required to both a V gene segment and a J gene segment. A rearrangement counted as productive if the CDR3 had no stop codons and remained in frame with V and J, and every other rearrangement counted as non-productive. Following IMGT convention, CDR3 was defined as the stretch from the second conserved V-encoded cysteine to the conserved J-encoded phenylalanine. In an earlier analysis of 587 of the donors, sequences lacking an unambiguous match to a single V gene segment were excluded. In an earlier analysis of 587 of the donors, a V segment was called functional when productive rearrangements were above 56.7%, and segregating when the standard deviation between donors exceeded 5%. A statistical classification framework was built to diagnose cytomegalovirus status from the catalog of TCR beta chain sequences. In a later analysis, TCR nucleotide sequences were compared against IMGT/GENE-DB human TR gene sequences so that V and J genes could be assigned. The TCRdist pipeline was used in a later analysis to assign CDR3 sequences and most-parsimonious VDJ recombination scenarios. In a later analysis, each TCR beta chain was defined by its CDR3 amino acid sequence together with its V-gene family, and reads lacking a unique V-gene family were excluded. To address suspected cross-contamination and a sequencing artifact, a later analysis removed 592 highly shared, low-generation-probability nucleotide sequences. In a later analysis, a clonal expansion index was calculated for each public chain from normalized within-repertoire ranks of inferred template counts. In a later analysis, generation probabilities were computed using a VDJ recombination model fitted to out-of-frame rearrangements, and the results were checked against IGoR. Hypergeometric tests were used in a later analysis to score TCR-TCR, TCR-HLA and TCR-CMV co-occurrence, with a repertoire-size bias correction applied to the TCR pairs. False discovery rates were estimated in a later analysis by permuting HLA or CMV assignments 20 times. In a later analysis, co-occurring TCRs were grouped using DBSCAN, and TCRdist sequence similarity was added for clustering within HLA-allele-positive subsets. Co-occurrence clustering excluded repertoires with fewer than 30,000 or more than 120,000 public chains, plus five with anomalous nucleotide sharing. TCRdb retrieved this table from immuneACCESS and kept in-frame rearrangements only. Not all clones are present; in checked studies, unresolved V genes account for under half, and no reason is known for the remainder. V and J calls and clone size come straight from that table; D and trimming were deduced from the DNA. This sample has approximately 170,000 clones in its table, and about three quarters of those were observed once. The ten largest clonotypes hold under 5.5% of the sample.

These data are taken from a study of cytomegalovirus exposure and HLA in healthy donors (TCRdb year 2017). Study-wide context: An earlier analysis of some 620 of the donors reported about 280 Gb of sequence data and 95 million to 140 million unique TCR beta sequences obtained from around 190 million T cells. An early release covering just under 650 HLA-typed donors comprised about 300 gigabases of sequencing data and 85 million to 100 million unique TCR sequences. Among the roughly 390 genotyped donors, around 81% belonged to the genetic ancestry cluster associated with self-reported Caucasian donors. The study aimed to test whether signatures of past pathogen exposure could be identified by cataloging public T cell receptors. The T cell repertoires of 670 or so subjects were profiled by immunosequencing and related to cytomegalovirus serostatus. In addition to the first cohort of hundreds of subjects, a separate validation cohort of about 120 different subjects was used. High-throughput TCR immunosequencing, statistical association of individual TCRs with disease status, and machine learning were combined to predict cytomegalovirus infection status. A later analysis re-examined previously published TCR beta repertoires from more than 550 donors and added high-resolution HLA genotyping to investigate patterns of TCR occurrence. The later analysis used no new phenotypic data to find candidate immune exposures, relying instead on TCR beta sequences and their occurrence across donors. In an earlier analysis of 500 to 650 of the donors, high-throughput TCR beta sequencing was used to judge whether each TCR beta V gene segment behaved as functional or pseudogenic. Alongside the repertoire data, information on donor age, sex, ethnicity and CMV serostatus was compiled. In a later genetic analysis, genome-wide SNP genotypes for about 60% of the 666 donors were used, and that subset was treated as a discovery cohort. All discovery cohort repertoires had been generated on a single sequencing platform. HLA typing included class I and class II loci at four-digit resolution. Typing coverage varied by locus: 629-630 donors for A, B, C, DRB1 and DQB1; 522 for DQA1; about 600 for DPA1; more than 450 for DPB1. Roughly five DR-DQ haplotypes were handled as single units for association and clustering because linkage in the cohort was strong. On average, about 200,000 unique TCR beta nucleotide sequences were sequenced per donor among 350 to 400 genotyped donors of the cohort, with 15% to 20% of those sequences being non-productive. What the research found in general, with its limitations: Three of the identified cytomegalovirus-associated TCR beta chains were confirmed in vitro to be specific for cytomegalovirus antigens. A later analysis found that TCR association rates varied across HLA loci, with DRB1 alleles showing the most associated TCRs and HLA-C alleles the fewest. Linkage disequilibrium might explain the correlated functional status among segregating V segments, but an unknown experimental factor could not be ruled out. Cytomegalovirus status was reported to be diagnosed by the classifier with high specificity and sensitivity in both the original and validation cohorts. Presence/absence analyses assumed roughly uniform sequencing depth across donors, an assumption that may not hold. Because some donors lacked HLA typing at each locus, the association tests relied only on the typed subset. An association between a missense DCLRE1C variant and V-gene and J-gene trimming of TCR beta chains was found in a later genetic analysis and replicated in an independent cohort. Because counts were too low, seventeen rarely observed V segments, including chromosome 9 orphons, were excluded from the earlier analysis of roughly 580 of the donors. In an earlier analysis of fewer than 750 of the donors, most TCR beta V segments were observed in productive rearrangements about 90% or about 30% of the time, broadly matching IMGT annotations. A cluster of highly shared sequence variants was judged likely to be a technical artifact of the sequencing pipeline. For the cohort, immune exposure information was limited to CMV serostatus. The authors suggested that the approach could potentially be extended to other disease states and immunological phenotypes. Several of the top co-occurrence clusters appeared to be linked to parvovirus B19, influenza, CMV and Epstein-Barr virus, according to a later analysis. The study gave a list of under 200 TCR beta chains associated with cytomegalovirus. A later analysis found that HLA-associated TCR beta chains were more clonally expanded and had lower generation probabilities than equally common non-associated chains. The 87-base-pair reads could not distinguish some IMGT-functional V segments, including TRBV6-2 and TRBV6-3, so those segments were excluded. Across donors, most TCR sequences were observed very rarely, whereas some public TCRs were present in many individuals. This cohort had only TCR beta chains sequenced, and the lack of alpha or paired-chain data limited which features could be detected. In a later analysis, some 17,000 TCR beta sequences were associated with specific HLA alleles at a false discovery rate of 0.05. A further reported finding was that TCR beta sequences accurately predicted the HLA-A and HLA-B alleles for most subjects in the first cohort. In a later analysis, most CMV-associated TCR beta chains were found to appear HLA-restricted, with HLA associations seemingly driven largely by CMV exposure. Assigning TCR associations to individual alleles was difficult when HLA alleles, especially DR and DQ, strongly co-occurred. According to a later genetic analysis, donors in an Asian-associated ancestry cluster had fewer N-insertions in productive TCRs than the approximately 700-donor mean.

V is pared back by 8 bases and J by 4 bases, with 14 bases lying between the germline termini. As encoded in the germline V gene, CDR1 is SNHLY while CDR2 is FYNNEI. The CDR3 runs 13 residues from the cysteine to the phenylalanine. The retained sequence is limited to the CDR3, 39 bases, with the frame set at the first base. The clonotype originates from a man between 18 and 29 years old in good health and CMV-seropositive. Sequencing used PBMCs. In this chain, TRBV2 is recombined with TRBJ1-1; tentative D gene TRBD1, with 6 bases matching. The CDR3 in this case is CASRLTGITEAFF. The nucleotide sequence is TGTGCCAGCCGGCTTACAGGGATCACTGAAGCTTTCTTT.